The TCR beta chain described here comes from a study of graft-versus-host responses after intestinal transplantation. In the study overall: Tacrolimus and steroids were given for around three years to all recipients after anti-thymocyte globulin induction. Study-level findings and limits: Ileal or blood samples showed some GvH clones first, and such clones were also found in recipient marrow.

A remark on this clone: Its antigen is as yet unknown.

Germline CDR1 SGHRS, CDR2 YFSETQ. This CDR3 has 15 amino acids. Trimming removed 5 bases at V and 8 bases at J, with 19 bases between. The assay was immunoSEQ multiplex PCR, and TCRdb's table has in-frame clones only and misses some. The table has tens of thousands of clones, about 94% seen once; the top ten hold over 0.4%. The source was unstimulated CD8+ T cells sorted from spleen or lymph node cells, collected before intestinal transplant. The TCR was taken from a human donor who received an intestinal transplant. This chain joins TRBV5-1 and TRBJ2-2; no definite D call. CDR3 sequence reads: CASRVGLGPTGELFF. CDR3 sequence (DNA): TGCGCCAGCAGAGTAGGCCTAGGCCCGACTGGGGAGCTGTTTTTT.